The 15 T cell receptor beta chains below all came from one sample that was sequenced in a study of blood T cells in healthy people across ages. Then a second PCR, running roughly 7 to 11 cycles, was carried out with a sample-barcoded 5' primer and a J-beta primer mix. TCRdb redid the calling of the 5' RACE reads with MiXCR, one entry per CDR3 protein. Among fewer than 800,000 distinct CDR3 sequences listed, 20% to 25% were seen once. In addition, the sample was reused for a study of T cells of mothers and their children.

The sequencing sample was made of blood. These receptors were taken from a boy between 10 and 17 years old in good health.

This sequence joins TRBV3-1 and TRBJ2-2; TRBD2 matches 8 bases. CDR1 is LGHDT and CDR2 is YNNKEL in the germline V gene (reference sequence). CDR3 length: 15 residues. Unmatched junction bases numbered 7, after V lost 4 bases and J lost 6 bases. The CDR3 spells CASSPGLVVAGELFF. CDR3 nucleotides: TGTGCCAGCAGCCCGGGACTAGTTGTAGCCGGGGAGCTGTTTTTT.

J is TRBJ2-5 and V is TRBV10-3, with no clear D. The CDR3 sequence is 13 residues long. Germline-derived CDR1 and CDR2 are ENHRY and SYGVKD. The V gene lost 6 bases and the J gene lost 0 bases, with 8 bases spanning the gap. CDR3 coding DNA: TGTGCCATCAGACCGGTGTACCAAGAGACCCAGTACTTC. Translation gives CAIRPVYQETQYF.

This clonotype was detected only a few times. The chain combines TRBV7-9 with TRBJ1-3, with D unclear. CDR3 length: 14 residues. Germline CDR1 and CDR2: SEHNR and FQNEAQ (reference sequence). Trimming removed 0 bases from V and 4 bases from J, with 7 bases in between. This CDR3 reads CASSLAVRGNTIYF. In DNA form, the CDR3 reads TGTGCCAGCAGCTTAGCAGTTCGAGGAAACACCATATATTTT. Full variable domain (outside the CDR3, taken from reference TRBV7-9 and TRBJ1-3): DTGVSQNPRHKITKRGQNVTFRCDPISEHNRLYWYRQTLGQGPEFLTYFQNEAQLEKSRLLSDRFSAERPKGSFSTLEIQRTEQGDSAMYLCASSLAVRGNTIYFGEGSWLTVV.

This clonotype was counted only a few times. The chain combines TRBV20-1 with TRBJ1-4; TRBD1 agrees at 7 bases. Germline V CDR1 and CDR2: DFQATT, SNEGSKA (reference sequence). This CDR3 is built from 14 residues. Unmatched junction bases numbered 9, after V lost 3 bases and J lost 8 bases. The CDR3, as DNA: TGCAGTGCTAGCGAAAGGGGGCCTGGGGAAAAACTGTTTTTT. Translating it yields CSASERGPGEKLFF.

This clonotype appeared a few times. The rearrangement joins TRBV28 to TRBJ2-7; no clear D gene. V lost 6 bases and J lost 4, with 22 bases in between. The length of the CDR3 is 16 residues. Per germline, CDR1 MDHEN and CDR2 SYDVKM. CDR3 nucleotides: TGTGCCAGCAGGTCACCCCGGAGTGGCTGGTGGTACGAGCAGTACTTC. Amino acid sequence: CASRSPRSGWWYEQYF.

This clonotype was seen a few times. The chain joins TRBV28 to TRBJ2-7; tentative D call: TRBD2 (5 bases). The germline gives CDR1 MDHEN, CDR2 SYDVKM. The CDR3 is 13 amino acids. V was trimmed by 7 bases and J by 2 bases, leaving 12 bases between them. The CDR3 loop is CASTLYGAYEQYF. Written as DNA, the CDR3 is TGTGCCAGCACGCTCTACGGGGCCTACGAGCAGTACTTC. The full variable domain, with the rest looked up from reference TRBV28 and TRBJ2-7, is DVKVTQSSRYLVKRTGEKVFLECVQDMDHENMFWYRQDPGLGLRLIYFSYDVKMKEKGDIPEGYSVSREKKERFSLILESASTNQTSMYLCASTLYGAYEQYFGPGTRLTVT.

This rearrangement joins TRBV2 to TRBJ2-1; tentatively, D is TRBD1 or TRBD2 (5 bases each). Matching the DNA end better, TRBJ2-7 makes the J call doubtful. The CDR3 length is 14 residues. Germline V gene lookup returns CDR1 SNHLY and CDR2 FYNNEI. The chain's CDR3 is CASSEIRGTNEQYF. CDR3 coding DNA: TGTGCCAGCAGTGAAATTCGGGGCACCAACGAGCAGTACTTC.

The genes are TRBV7-9 and TRBJ2-7; D perhaps matches TRBD1 (5 bases). The tail of the sequence fits TRBJ2-5 better, so the J call may be wrong. In germline, CDR1 is SEHNR, CDR2 FQNEAQ (reference sequence). This CDR3 has 16 residues. CDR3 region: CASSSQADRNQETQYF. CDR3 sequence (DNA): TGTGCCAGCAGCTCCCAAGCCGACAGAAACCAAGAGACCCAGTACTTC.

This clonotype has a handful of counts. The chain employs TRBV5-1 and TRBJ1-1; D is undetermined. Germline CDR1 SGHRS, CDR2 YFSETQ. Trimming took off 7 bases at V and 0 bases at J, with 16 bases between the two ends. The CDR3 totals 15 residues. The CDR3 DNA follows: TGCGCCAGCGCCCTCCCCGGAGCGTTGAACACTGAAGCTTTCTTT. Amino acids: CASALPGALNTEAFF.

The CDR3 DNA reads TGCAGCGTTGAGACTAGCGGAGCCTACGAGCAGTACTTC. Amino acid sequence: CSVETSGAYEQYF. V usage is TRBV29-1 and J usage is TRBJ2-7; 9 positions match TRBD2. The germline V gene has CDR1 SQVTM and CDR2 ANQGSEA. The CDR3 consists of 13 residues. Trimming cost V 3 bases and J 2 bases; bases outside gene matches: 2.

This chain links TRBV18 with TRBJ2-1; 11 nucleotides align to TRBD2. V shed 10 bases and J 5 bases; nucleotides not matched to a gene: 10. Germline CDR1 and CDR2: KGHSH and LQKENI. The CDR3 is made up of 15 amino acids. The CDR3 protein is CANSLAGGLNNEQFF. The CDR3 region has the DNA TGTGCCAACTCGCTAGCGGGGGGCTTGAACAATGAGCAGTTCTTC. Together with reference TRBV18 and TRBJ2-1, the CDR3 gives the full variable domain: NAGVMQNPRHLVRRRGQEARLRCSPMKGHSHVYWYRQLPEEGLKFMVYLQKENIIDESGMPKERFSAEFPKEGPSILRIQQVVRGDSAAYFCANSLAGGLNNEQFFGPGTRLTVL.

As for this clonotype: The junction departs from the called germline gene at one end, perhaps through a read error. CDR3 loop: CASSLSGRYEQYF. CDR3 coding DNA: TGTGCCAGCAGCTTATCGGGGAGGTACGAGCAGTACTTC. V usage is TRBV28 and J usage is TRBJ2-7, with a tentative D call TRBD2 (6 bases). The CDR3 length is 13 residues. Germline CDR1 and CDR2: MDHEN and SYDVKM.

This clonotype has only a few counts. The CDR3 DNA is TGTGCCAGCAGTTACTCGCGGACGGTTTACAATGAGCAGTTCTTC. It specifies CASSYSRTVYNEQFF. V usage is TRBV6-5 and J usage is TRBJ2-5; no firm D call. The DNA end is a closer match to TRBJ2-1, so the J assignment may be wrong. The CDR3 has 15 amino acids. Germline CDR1 MNHEY, CDR2 SVGAGI.

The V call is TRBV4-3, the J call TRBJ1-5, with D uncertain. The V end was cut by 1 base, the J end by 2 bases, with 6 bases between. Germline V gene data show CDR1 as LGHNA and CDR2 as YSLEER. The CDR3 is 14 residues long. The CDR3 reads CASSQGSGNQPQHF. CDR3 DNA sequence: TGCGCCAGCAGCCAAGGGTCGGGCAATCAGCCCCAGCATTTT.

This clonotype showed up just a few times. The chain links TRBV14 to TRBJ1-4, with D hard to call. Trimming took off 2 bases at V and 5 bases at J, with 9 bases between the two ends. This CDR3 is built from 14 residues. From germline, CDR1 is SGHDN and CDR2 FVKESK. The CDR3: CASSQKEDNEKLFF. In nucleotides, the CDR3 is TGTGCCAGCAGCCAAAAAGAGGACAATGAAAAACTGTTTTTT.